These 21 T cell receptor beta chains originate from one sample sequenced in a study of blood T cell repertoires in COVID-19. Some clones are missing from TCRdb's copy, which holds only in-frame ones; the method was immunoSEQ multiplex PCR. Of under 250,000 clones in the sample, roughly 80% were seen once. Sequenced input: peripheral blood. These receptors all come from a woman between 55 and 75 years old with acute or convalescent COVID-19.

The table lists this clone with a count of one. CDR3 sequence (DNA): TGTGCCAGCGCCACACTAGCGGGGAGTGGTGAGCAGTTCTTC. It codes for CASATLAGSGEQFF. This sequence joins TRBV3-1 (or the pseudogene TRBV3-2) and TRBJ2-1; 10 nucleotides agree with TRBD2. Germline V lookup: CDR1 LGHDT, CDR2 YNNKEL (reference sequence). V lost 8 bases to trimming and J lost 9 bases; unmatched junction nucleotides: 10. This CDR3 spans 14 amino acids.

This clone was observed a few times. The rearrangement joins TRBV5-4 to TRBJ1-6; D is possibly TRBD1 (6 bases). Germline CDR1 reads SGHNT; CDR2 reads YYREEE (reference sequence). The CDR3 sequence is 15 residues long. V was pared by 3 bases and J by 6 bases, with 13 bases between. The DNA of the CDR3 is TGTGCCAGCAGCTCCAGGACAGCTTTTAATTCACCCCTCCACTTT. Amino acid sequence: CASSSRTAFNSPLHF.

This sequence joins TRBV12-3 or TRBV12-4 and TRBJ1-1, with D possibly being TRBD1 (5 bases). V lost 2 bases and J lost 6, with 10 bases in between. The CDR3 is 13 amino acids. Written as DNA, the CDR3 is TGTGCCAGCAGTTTAAGGGGTATTTCTGAAGCTTTCTTT. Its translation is CASSLRGISEAFF.

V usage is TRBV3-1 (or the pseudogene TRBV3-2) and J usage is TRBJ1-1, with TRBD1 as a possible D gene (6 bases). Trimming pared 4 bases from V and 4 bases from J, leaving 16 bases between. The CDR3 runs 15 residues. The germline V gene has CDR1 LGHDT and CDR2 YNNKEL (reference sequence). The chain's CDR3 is CASSLLRDIITEAFF. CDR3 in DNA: TGTGCCAGCAGCCTTCTTAGGGACATTATCACTGAAGCTTTCTTT.

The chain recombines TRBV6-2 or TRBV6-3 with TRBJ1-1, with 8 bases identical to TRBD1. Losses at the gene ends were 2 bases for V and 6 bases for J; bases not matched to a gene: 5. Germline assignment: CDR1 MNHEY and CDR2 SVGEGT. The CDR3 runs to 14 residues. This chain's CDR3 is CASSYRQGKAEAFF. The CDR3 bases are TGTGCCAGCAGTTACCGACAGGGGAAGGCTGAAGCTTTCTTT.

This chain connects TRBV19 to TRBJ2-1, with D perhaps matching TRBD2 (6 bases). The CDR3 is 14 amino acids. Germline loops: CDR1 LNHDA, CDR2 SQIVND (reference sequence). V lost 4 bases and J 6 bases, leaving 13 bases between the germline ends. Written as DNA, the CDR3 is TGTGCCAGTAGTACCCCCGGGGGACCCAATGAGCAGTTCTTC. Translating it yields CASSTPGGPNEQFF.

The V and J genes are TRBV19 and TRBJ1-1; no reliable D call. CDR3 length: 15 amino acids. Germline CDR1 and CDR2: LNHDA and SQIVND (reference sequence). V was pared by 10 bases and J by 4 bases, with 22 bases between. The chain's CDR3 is CATKPVKVGGTEAFF. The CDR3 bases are TGTGCCACTAAACCTGTCAAAGTTGGAGGCACTGAAGCTTTCTTT. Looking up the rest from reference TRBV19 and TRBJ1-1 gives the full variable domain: DGGITQSPKYLFRKEGQNVTLSCEQNLNHDAMYWYRQDPGQGLRLIYYSQIVNDFQKGDIAEGYSVSREKKESFPLTVTSAQKNPTAFYLCATKPVKVGGTEAFFGQGTRLTVV.

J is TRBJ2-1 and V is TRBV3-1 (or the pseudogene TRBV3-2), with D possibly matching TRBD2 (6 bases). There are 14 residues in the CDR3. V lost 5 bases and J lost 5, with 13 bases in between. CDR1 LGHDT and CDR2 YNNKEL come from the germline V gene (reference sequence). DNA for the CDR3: TGTGCCAGCAGCTTAAGACTAGAACACAATGAGCAGTTCTTC. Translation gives CASSLRLEHNEQFF.

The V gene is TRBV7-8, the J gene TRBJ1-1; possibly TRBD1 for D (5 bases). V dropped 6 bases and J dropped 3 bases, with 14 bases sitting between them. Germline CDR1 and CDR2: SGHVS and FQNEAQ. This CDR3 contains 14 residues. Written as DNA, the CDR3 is TGTGCCAGCAGGTTCAGGGAATATGACACTGAAGCTTTCTTT. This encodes CASRFREYDTEAFF.

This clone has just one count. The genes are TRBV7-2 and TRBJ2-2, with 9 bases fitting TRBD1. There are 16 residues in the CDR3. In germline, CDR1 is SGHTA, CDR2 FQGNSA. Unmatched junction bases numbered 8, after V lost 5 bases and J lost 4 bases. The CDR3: CASSGRGQGVTGELFF. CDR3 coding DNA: TGTGCCAGCAGCGGTAGGGGACAGGGAGTCACCGGGGAGCTGTTTTTT.

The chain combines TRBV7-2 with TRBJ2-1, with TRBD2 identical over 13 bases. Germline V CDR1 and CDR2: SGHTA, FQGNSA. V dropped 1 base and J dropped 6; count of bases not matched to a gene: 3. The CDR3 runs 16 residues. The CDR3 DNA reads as TGTGCCAGCAGCTTAGAACTAGCGGGGGGGCGCAATGAGCAGTTCTTC. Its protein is CASSLELAGGRNEQFF.

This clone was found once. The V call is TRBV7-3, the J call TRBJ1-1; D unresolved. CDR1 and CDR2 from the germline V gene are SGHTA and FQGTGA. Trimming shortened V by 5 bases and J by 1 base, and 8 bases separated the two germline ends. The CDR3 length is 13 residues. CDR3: CASSIQKNTEAFF. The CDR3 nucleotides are TGTGCCAGCAGCATTCAGAAGAACACTGAAGCTTTCTTT.

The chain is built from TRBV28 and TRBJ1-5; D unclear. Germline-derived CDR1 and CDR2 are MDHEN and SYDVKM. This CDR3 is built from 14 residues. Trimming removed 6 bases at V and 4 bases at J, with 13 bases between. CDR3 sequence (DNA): TGTGCCAGCAGAAGACCCACTACTAATCAGCCCCAGCATTTT. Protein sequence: CASRRPTTNQPQHF.

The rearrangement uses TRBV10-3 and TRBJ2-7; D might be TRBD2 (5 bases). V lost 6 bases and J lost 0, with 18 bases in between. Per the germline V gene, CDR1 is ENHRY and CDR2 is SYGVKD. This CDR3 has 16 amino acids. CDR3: CAIRDTVGSFSYEQYF. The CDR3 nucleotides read TGTGCCATCAGGGATACCGTGGGGAGTTTCTCCTACGAGCAGTACTTC.

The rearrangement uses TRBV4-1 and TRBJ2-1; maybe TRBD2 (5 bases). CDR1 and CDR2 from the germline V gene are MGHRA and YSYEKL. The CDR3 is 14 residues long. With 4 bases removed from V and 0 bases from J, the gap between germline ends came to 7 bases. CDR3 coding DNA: TGCGCCAGCAGCCCCGGGATCTCCTACAATGAGCAGTTCTTC. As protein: CASSPGISYNEQFF.

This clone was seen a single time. CDR3 amino acids: CASSPAGGFEQYF. CDR3 nucleotide sequence: TGCGCCAGCAGCCCCGCCGGGGGATTCGAGCAGTACTTC. The chain is built from TRBV5-1 and TRBJ2-7; TRBD2 might be the D (6 bases). The CDR3 runs 13 residues. The V gene lost 4 bases and the J gene lost 6 bases, with 14 bases spanning the gap. Germline V gene data show CDR1 as SGHRS and CDR2 as YFSETQ.

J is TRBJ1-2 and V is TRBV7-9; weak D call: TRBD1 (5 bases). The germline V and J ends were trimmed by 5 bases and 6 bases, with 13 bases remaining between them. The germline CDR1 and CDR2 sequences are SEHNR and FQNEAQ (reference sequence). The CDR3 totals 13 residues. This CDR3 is CASSQSQGHGYTF. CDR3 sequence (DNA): TGTGCCAGCAGCCAAAGCCAGGGCCATGGCTACACCTTC.

Here the CDR3 reads CASGKGQENYGYTF. DNA of the CDR3: TGTGCCAGCGGCAAAGGACAGGAAAACTATGGCTACACCTTC. This chain joins TRBV5-4 and TRBJ1-2, with 7 bases fitting TRBD1. The CDR3 loop spans 14 amino acids. Germline CDR1 is SGHNT and CDR2 is YYREEE (reference sequence). Losses at the gene ends were 7 bases for V and 2 bases for J; bases not matched to a gene: 8.

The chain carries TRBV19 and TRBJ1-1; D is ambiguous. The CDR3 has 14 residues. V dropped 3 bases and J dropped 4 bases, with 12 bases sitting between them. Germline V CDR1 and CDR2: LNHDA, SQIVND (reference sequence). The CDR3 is CASSMLEGSTEAFF. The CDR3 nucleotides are TGTGCCAGTAGTATGCTGGAGGGATCCACTGAAGCTTTCTTT.

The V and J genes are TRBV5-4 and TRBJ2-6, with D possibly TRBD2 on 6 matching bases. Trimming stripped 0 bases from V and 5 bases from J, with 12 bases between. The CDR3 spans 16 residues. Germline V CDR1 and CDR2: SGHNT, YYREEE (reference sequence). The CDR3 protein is CASSLVGGARANVLTF. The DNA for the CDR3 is TGTGCCAGCAGCTTGGTGGGCGGGGCCCGGGCCAACGTCCTGACTTTC.

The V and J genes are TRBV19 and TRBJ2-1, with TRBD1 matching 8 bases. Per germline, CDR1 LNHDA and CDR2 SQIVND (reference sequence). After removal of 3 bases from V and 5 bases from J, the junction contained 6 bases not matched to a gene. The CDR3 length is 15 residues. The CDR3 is CASSILDRADNEQFF. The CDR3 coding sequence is TGTGCCAGTAGTATTTTGGACAGGGCGGACAATGAGCAGTTCTTC. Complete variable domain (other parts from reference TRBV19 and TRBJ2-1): DGGITQSPKYLFRKEGQNVTLSCEQNLNHDAMYWYRQDPGQGLRLIYYSQIVNDFQKGDIAEGYSVSREKKESFPLTVTSAQKNPTAFYLCASSILDRADNEQFFGPGTRLTVL.